This TCR beta chain was found in a study of blood T cell repertoires in COVID-19. About the research overall: Sources were T cells, B-cell-depleted T cells, or PBMCs; the material itself was cDNA or gDNA.

There are 15 residues in the CDR3. Germline V gene lookup returns CDR1 SGHNT and CDR2 YYREEE (reference sequence). The V segment lost 5 bases and the J segment 7 bases; nucleotides outside the gene matches: 11. Sequencing was performed with immunoSEQ multiplex PCR; in TCRdb, only in-frame clones are kept and a portion is missing. The sample records approximately 220,000 clones, approximately 78% being singletons. Sequenced material: peripheral blood. This clonotype was sampled from a woman older than 75 with acute or convalescent COVID-19. The chain links TRBV5-4 to TRBJ2-1; 8 bases line up with TRBD2. CDR3 bases: TGTGCCAGCAGTCTCGGTAGCGGGATTTATAATGAGCAGTTCTTC. Translating it yields CASSLGSGIYNEQFF. The full variable domain, in which reference TRBV5-4 and TRBJ2-1 provide the parts outside the CDR3, is ETGVTQSPTHLIKTRGQQVTLRCSSQSGHNTVSWYQQALGQGPQFIFQYYREEENGRGNFPPRFSGLQFPNYSSELNVNALELDDSALYLCASSLGSGIYNEQFFGPGTRLTVL.